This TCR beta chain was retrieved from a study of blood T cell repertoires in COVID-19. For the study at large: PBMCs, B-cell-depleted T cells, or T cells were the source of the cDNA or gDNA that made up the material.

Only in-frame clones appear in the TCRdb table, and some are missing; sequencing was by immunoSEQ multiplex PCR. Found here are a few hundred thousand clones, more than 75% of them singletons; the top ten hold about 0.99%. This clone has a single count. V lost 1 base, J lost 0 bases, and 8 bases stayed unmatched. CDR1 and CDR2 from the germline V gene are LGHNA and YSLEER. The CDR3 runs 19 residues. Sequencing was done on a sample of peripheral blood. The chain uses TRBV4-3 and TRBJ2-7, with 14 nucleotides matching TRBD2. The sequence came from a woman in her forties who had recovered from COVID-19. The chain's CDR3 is CASSQVSRTSGRSSYEQYF. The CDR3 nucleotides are TGCGCCAGCAGCCAAGTATCCAGGACTAGCGGGAGGAGCTCCTACGAGCAGTACTTC.